This T cell receptor beta chain is drawn from a study of shared clonotypes between healthy human individuals. Generated by immunoSEQ multiplex PCR, the TCRdb table keeps only in-frame clones and is missing some. Of some 2,500,000 clones in the sample, around 92% were seen once. This clone appeared a single time. Caucasian adults residing in Nashville, Tennessee made up all the donors. Germline V gives CDR1 MDHEN, CDR2 SYDVKM. The V gene lost 6 bases and the J gene lost 2 bases, with 22 bases spanning the gap. CDR3 length: 17 amino acids. The TCR was taken from a man in his late teens or twenties in good health. Some clones in this sample may be carry-over from other donors' samples. The chain recombines TRBV28 with TRBJ1-2, with D possibly TRBD1 on 6 matching bases. What was sequenced was naive CD4+ T cells from PBMCs. Subset in this sample: CD45RA+ positively selected. The CDR3 spells CASSPGGQGGRNYGYTF. The CDR3 coding sequence is TGTGCCAGCAGCCCCGGGGGACAAGGAGGCCGCAACTATGGCTACACCTTC.